This TCR beta chain was recovered during a study of T cell repertoires in cytomegalovirus infection. The CDR3 loop spans 14 amino acids. Germline V lookup: CDR1 LNHDA, CDR2 SQIVND (reference sequence). Trimming pared 7 bases from V and 10 bases from J, leaving 20 bases between. This clonotype has more than one count but fewer than ten. Its target is unknown. TCRdb re-derived calls from the reads in MiXCR, one entry per CDR3 protein. The table has 150,000 or so distinct CDR3 sequences, roughly a third seen once. The source was CD8+ T cells from cultured PBMCs, collected from culture after CMV antigen stimulation. The source of this sequence is a human donor in good health (CMV status not recorded). Some clones in this sample may be carry-over from other donors' samples. The V call is TRBV19, the J call TRBJ2-1, with D perhaps TRBD1 or TRBD2 (5 bases each). This CDR3 is CASTEEAYGDEQFF. The CDR3 DNA is TGTGCCAGTACTGAAGAGGCCTATGGGGACGAGCAGTTCTTC.